The next 30 T cell receptor beta chains were all read from a single sample in a study of CD4 T cells in relation to SARS-CoV-2 and coronaviruses. TCRdb keeps only in-frame clones here, not all; method: immunoSEQ multiplex PCR. Here the sample spans approximately 11,000 clones, roughly 77% being singletons. CD4+ T cells from unexposed donors were obtained before the COVID-19 pandemic (2011-2018). After approximately 10 days of culture, CD4+ T cells were isolated. What these receptors recognize is not known. Sequenced sample: CD4+ T cells from PBMCs, cultured in vitro. These receptors were obtained from a human donor in good health.

About this clone: Other DNA sequences in this sample translate to the same CDR3. The gene calls are TRBV7-6 and TRBJ2-2, with TRBD1 matching 7 bases. Germline CDR1 reads SGHVS; CDR2 reads FNYEAQ. The V gene end was trimmed by 1 base and the J gene end by 3 bases; junction bases not matched to a gene: 5. This CDR3 is built from 16 residues. This CDR3 reads CASSLGQGGHTGELFF. CDR3 sequence (DNA): TGTGCCAGCAGCTTAGGACAGGGTGGGCACACCGGGGAGCTGTTTTTT.

The chain recombines TRBV2 with TRBJ1-6; no firm D call. There are 12 residues in the CDR3. V lost 6 bases, J lost 11 bases, and 11 bases lay in between. Germline V lookup: CDR1 SNHLY, CDR2 FYNNEI. This CDR3 reads CASRVDTPPLHF. In DNA form, the CDR3 reads TGTGCCAGCAGAGTAGACACTCCACCCCTCCACTTT. Using reference TRBV2 and TRBJ1-6 for the parts outside the CDR3, the full variable domain is EPEVTQTPSHQVTQMGQEVILRCVPISNHLYFYWYRQILGQKVEFLVSFYNNEISEKSEIFDDQFSVERPDGSNFTLKIRSTKLEDSAMYFCASRVDTPPLHFGNGTRLTVT.

The chain carries TRBV5-1 and TRBJ2-5; 11 bases are a match to TRBD2. There are 17 residues in the CDR3. Per the germline V gene, CDR1 is SGHRS and CDR2 is YFSETQ. The V and J ends lost 0 bases and 2 bases, in that order; junction bases with no gene match: 6. This CDR3 is CASSLGLAGKYQETQYF. DNA for the CDR3: TGCGCCAGCAGCTTGGGACTAGCGGGGAAGTATCAAGAGACCCAGTACTTC.

This clone turned up a few times. V gene TRBV19 combines with J gene TRBJ1-5; 10 positions match TRBD1. The V and J ends lost 5 bases and 4 bases, in that order; junction bases with no gene match: 5. Germline CDR1 and CDR2: LNHDA and SQIVND (reference sequence). The CDR3 has 15 amino acids. The CDR3 DNA is TGTGCCAGTAGTCCGCAGGGACAGGGGAATCAGCCCCAGCATTTT. It yields the protein CASSPQGQGNQPQHF.

The rearrangement joins TRBV18 to TRBJ2-3, with D maybe TRBD1 (6 bases). Germline loops: CDR1 KGHSH, CDR2 LQKENI. V was cut by 2 bases and J by 6 bases, with 9 bases left in between. This CDR3 spans 13 amino acids. CDR3: CASSPGGMDTQYF. CDR3 nucleotides: TGTGCCAGCTCACCAGGGGGCATGGATACGCAGTATTTT.

The chain employs TRBV4-2 and TRBJ2-7, with TRBD1 as a possible D gene (7 bases). The CDR3 is 16 amino acids. The germline V and J ends were trimmed by 0 bases and 4 bases, with 16 bases remaining between them. CDR1 is LGHNA and CDR2 is YNFKEQ in the germline V gene. The CDR3 region has the DNA TGTGCCAGCAGCCAAGATTTGGAGGGGGCCGGGTACGAGCAGTACTTC. Amino acids: CASSQDLEGAGYEQYF.

The chain employs TRBV7-8 and TRBJ1-1; 9 nucleotides match TRBD1. The CDR3 spans 19 residues. Germline values: CDR1 SGHVS, CDR2 FQNEAQ. V was clipped by 5 bases and J by 1 base; unmatched bases: 17. Here the CDR3 DNA reads TGTGCCAGCAGCCGACTTGGGCGGCTGAGGGGACAGGGGAACACTGAAGCTTTCTTT. This codes for CASSRLGRLRGQGNTEAFF.

The gene calls are TRBV10-3 and TRBJ2-1; the match to TRBD2 covers 11 bases. The junction had 5 bases not matched to a gene; V was cut back by 6 bases and J by 7 bases. The CDR3 extends over 14 amino acids. From germline, CDR1 is ENHRY and CDR2 SYGVKD. The CDR3 region is CAIRDGTSGNEQFF. CDR3 DNA: TGTGCCATCAGGGACGGGACTAGCGGAAATGAGCAGTTCTTC.

The chain couples TRBV6-2 or TRBV6-3 to TRBJ2-1; 8 bases match TRBD1. Trimming removed 2 bases from V and 8 bases from J; junction bases left unmatched: 2. The length of the CDR3 is 13 residues. Germline V gives CDR1 MNHEY, CDR2 SVGEGT. CDR3 loop: CASSYGRGHEQFF. For the CDR3, the DNA is TGTGCCAGCAGTTACGGCAGGGGGCATGAGCAGTTCTTC.

For the CDR3, the DNA is TGCAGCGTTGCGGTTGGACCGGATGAAAAACTGTTTTTT. The encoded protein is CSVAVGPDEKLFF. The chain is built from TRBV29-1 and TRBJ1-4; D unresolved. Trimming removed 4 bases from V and 6 bases from J, with 12 bases in between. CDR3 size: 13 residues. Germline-derived CDR1 and CDR2 are SQVTM and ANQGSEA. Based on the CDR3 plus reference TRBV29-1 and TRBJ1-4, the full variable domain is SAVISQKPSRDICQRGTSLTIQCQVDSQVTMMFWYRQQPGQSLTLIATANQGSEATYESGFVIDKFPISRPNLTFSTLTVSNMSPEDSSIYLCSVAVGPDEKLFFGSGTQLSVL.

V and J are TRBV12-3 or TRBV12-4 and TRBJ2-7; D perhaps matches TRBD1 (5 bases). The CDR3 has 12 residues. V gave up 6 bases and J gave up 0 bases, with 6 bases separating them. DNA for the CDR3: TGTGCCAGCAGCCAGGGCTCCTACGAGCAGTACTTC. Encoded protein: CASSQGSYEQYF.

The CDR3 spells CASSVGGPGDGYTF. CDR3 nucleotides: TGTGCCAGCAGCGTAGGCGGCCCAGGGGATGGCTACACCTTC. The V and J genes are TRBV9 and TRBJ1-2; possibly TRBD1 for D (6 bases). V lost 0 bases, J lost 6 bases, and 12 bases lay in between. This CDR3 is built from 14 residues. Germline values: CDR1 SGDLS, CDR2 YYNGEE.

This sequence joins TRBV28 and TRBJ2-3; 9 bases line up with TRBD2. The trim removed 3 bases at V and 5 bases at J, leaving 6 bases unmatched. The CDR3 sequence is 15 residues long. The V gene's germline CDR1 is MDHEN and CDR2 SYDVKM. DNA for the CDR3: TGTGCCAGCAGTTTTTCGACTAGCGGTTTAGATACGCAGTATTTT. Residues: CASSFSTSGLDTQYF.

The chain uses TRBV21-1 and TRBJ2-4; TRBD2, the table's D call, was not compared with the DNA. TRBV21-1 is marked as a pseudogene. This CDR3 comprises 15 residues. The CDR3 DNA is TGTGCCAGCCTTAAAGTAGGAGAAGCCAAAAACATTCAGTACTTC. Its translation is CASLKVGEAKNIQYF.

The J gene is TRBJ2-2, the V gene TRBV6-1, with TRBD1 as a possible D gene (7 bases). This CDR3 has 15 amino acids. Trimming pared 3 bases from V and 6 bases from J, leaving 14 bases between. Per germline, CDR1 MNHNS and CDR2 SASEGT. CDR3: CASSDGDREAGELFF. The CDR3 DNA is TGTGCCAGCAGTGACGGAGACAGGGAGGCCGGGGAGCTGTTTTTT.

This clone turned up a few times. The genes are TRBV2 and TRBJ1-1; D is uncertain. V lost 7 bases and J lost 1, with 16 bases in between. There are 15 residues in the CDR3. Looked up from germline, CDR1 is SNHLY and CDR2 is FYNNEI. For the CDR3, the DNA is TGTGCCAGCAACCACTTGGGTGTCCGGAACACTGAAGCTTTCTTT. Residues: CASNHLGVRNTEAFF.

This chain links TRBV7-9 with TRBJ2-3; 10 bases are shared with TRBD2. The trim removed 4 bases at V and 1 base at J, leaving 2 bases unmatched. The CDR3 extends over 15 amino acids. The germline V gene encodes CDR1 SEHNR and CDR2 FQNEAQ (reference sequence). The CDR3 bases are TGTGCCAGCAGCTCGAGCGGGGGGGGCACAGATACGCAGTATTTT. This codes for CASSSSGGGTDTQYF.

This chain links TRBV27 with TRBJ1-5, with 8 positions matching TRBD1. Germline V gene lookup returns CDR1 MNHEY and CDR2 SMNVEV (reference sequence). The CDR3 consists of 17 residues. Trimming removed 3 bases from V and 0 bases from J; junction bases left unmatched: 7. The CDR3 region is CASSFHGTGFSNQPQHF. As DNA, the CDR3 is TGTGCCAGCAGTTTCCATGGGACAGGCTTTAGCAATCAGCCCCAGCATTTT.

The genes are TRBV29-1 and TRBJ2-1, with 9 bases fitting TRBD1. This CDR3 has 14 residues. In germline, CDR1 is SQVTM, CDR2 ANQGSEA. V lost 3 bases and J lost 3; bases outside the gene matches: 3. In DNA form, the CDR3 reads TGCAGCGTTGAGAAGACAGGGGGCTACAATGAGCAGTTCTTC. It yields the protein CSVEKTGGYNEQFF.

This clone was detected only a few times. The J gene is TRBJ2-7, the V gene TRBV5-4; TRBD2 matches 7 bases. V was clipped by 0 bases and J by 2 bases; unmatched bases: 5. The CDR3 sequence is 15 residues long. The germline CDR1 and CDR2 sequences are SGHNT and YYREEE (reference sequence). In nucleotides, the CDR3 is TGTGCCAGCAGCTTGGGGCTAGCGGAAACCTACGAGCAGTACTTC. Translating gives CASSLGLAETYEQYF.

The V call is TRBV10-3, the J call TRBJ2-2; the D gene is possibly TRBD1 (5 bases). Germline V gene sequence: CDR1 ENHRY, CDR2 SYGVKD. The CDR3 consists of 15 residues. V shed 9 bases and J shed 2 bases, with 16 bases lying between them. In DNA form, the CDR3 reads TGTGCCATTGCACGACAGATTTATAACACCGGGGAGCTGTTTTTT. Protein product: CAIARQIYNTGELFF.

The chain carries TRBV5-6 and TRBJ2-3, with 11 bases that match TRBD2. The CDR3 is 17 residues long. V shed 4 bases, J shed 1 base, and the junction held 8 bases outside the gene matches. Per germline, CDR1 SGHDT and CDR2 YYEEEE. The CDR3 loop reads CASSRPPGLAGTDTQYF. CDR3 bases: TGTGCCAGCAGCCGGCCCCCGGGACTAGCGGGCACAGATACGCAGTATTTT.

The gene calls are TRBV9 and TRBJ2-3; 10 nucleotides match TRBD2. The CDR3 is made up of 15 amino acids. V trimming: 6 bases; J trimming: 6 bases; junction bases outside the gene matches: 10. Per the germline V gene, CDR1 is SGDLS and CDR2 is YYNGEE. Here the CDR3 DNA reads TGTGCCAGCACCCTAGCGGGAGAGGCCATGGATACGCAGTATTTT. It specifies CASTLAGEAMDTQYF.

V usage is TRBV5-1 and J usage is TRBJ2-3; 10 nucleotides agree with TRBD1. CDR3 length equals 15 residues. Germline trimming cut 2 bases from V and 5 bases from J; bases unmatched to any gene: 5. CDR1 is SGHRS, CDR2 YFSETQ, per germline. The chain's CDR3 is CASSFIGTGVDTQYF. The CDR3 DNA follows: TGCGCCAGCAGCTTCATCGGGACAGGGGTAGATACGCAGTATTTT.

This clone appeared once. The rearrangement links TRBV10-2 to TRBJ2-1; TRBD2 matches 14 bases. Germline V gives CDR1 WSHSY, CDR2 SAAADI. V trimming: 7 bases; J trimming: 12 bases; junction bases outside the gene matches: 17. The CDR3 spans 17 residues. DNA of the CDR3: TGCGCCAGCAACTCCGGGACTAGCGGGGGCCCAGGCTACGGGCAGTTCTTC. Its protein product is CASNSGTSGGPGYGQFF.

This clone was observed a handful of times. The V and J genes are TRBV6-5 and TRBJ2-2; D perhaps matches TRBD2 (5 bases). Germline values: CDR1 MNHEY, CDR2 SVGAGI. V lost 8 bases, J lost 3 bases, and 16 bases lay in between. There are 15 residues in the CDR3. CDR3 nucleotides: TGTGCCAGCGGAGGTGGACTTTCACACACCGGGGAGCTGTTTTTT. Protein: CASGGGLSHTGELFF.

The rearrangement joins TRBV10-3 to TRBJ2-3, with D perhaps assigned TRBD1 or TRBD2 (5 bases each). The CDR3 totals 15 residues. Germline CDR1 reads ENHRY; CDR2 reads SYGVKD. V gave up 3 bases and J gave up 2 bases, with 12 bases separating them. The CDR3: CAISDGRGPTDTQYF. The CDR3 DNA reads TGTGCCATCAGTGATGGAAGGGGACCCACAGATACGCAGTATTTT.

The chain recombines TRBV19 with TRBJ2-7; the D gene is possibly TRBD2 (5 bases). Germline V gene lookup returns CDR1 LNHDA and CDR2 SQIVND (reference sequence). The CDR3 has 14 residues. Trimming stripped 5 bases from V and 0 bases from J, with 11 bases between. The CDR3 DNA reads TGTGCCAGTAGTCCCCAGCGGAGCTCCTACGAGCAGTACTTC. Residues: CASSPQRSSYEQYF.

The gene calls are TRBV7-9 and TRBJ2-1; D is unclear. The V gene lost 1 base and the J gene lost 6 bases, with 7 bases spanning the gap. Per the germline V gene, CDR1 is SEHNR and CDR2 is FQNEAQ (reference sequence). The CDR3 contains 13 residues. The CDR3 region has the DNA TGTGCCAGCAGCTTAGGATCACTCAATGAGCAGTTCTTC. The encoded protein is CASSLGSLNEQFF.

This clone showed up just once. The chain recombines TRBV11-2 with TRBJ2-3, with 8 bases identical to TRBD2. The CDR3 runs 17 residues. V gave up 5 bases and J gave up 0 bases; unmatched junction bases: 10. CDR1 and CDR2 from the germline V gene are SGHAT and FQNNGV. This chain's CDR3 is CASSADLAGLSTDTQYF. The CDR3 DNA follows: TGTGCCAGCAGCGCCGACCTAGCGGGCCTAAGCACAGATACGCAGTATTTT.